This TCR beta chain stems from a study of cytomegalovirus exposure and HLA in healthy donors. Primers: 60 Vbeta forward and 13 Jbeta reverse. Method: immunoSEQ multiplex PCR; TCRdb's copy keeps in-frame clones and lacks some. Here the sample spans over 200,000 clones, 80% to 90% being singletons. The V and J ends lost 7 bases and 2 bases, in that order; junction bases with no gene match: 6. From germline, CDR1 is SNHLY and CDR2 FYNNEI. There are 15 residues in the CDR3. This clonotype was sampled from a woman between 18 and 29 years old in good health and CMV-seronegative. The sequenced material came from PBMCs. This rearrangement joins TRBV2 to TRBJ2-2; 8 bases match TRBD2. This chain's CDR3 is CASKLGGANTGELFF. The DNA of the CDR3 is TGTGCCAGCAAACTCGGGGGGGCCAACACCGGGGAGCTGTTTTTT. Based on the CDR3 plus reference TRBV2 and TRBJ2-2, the full variable domain is EPEVTQTPSHQVTQMGQEVILRCVPISNHLYFYWYRQILGQKVEFLVSFYNNEISEKSEIFDDQFSVERPDGSNFTLKIRSTKLEDSAMYFCASKLGGANTGELFFGEGSRLTVL.